The 27 T cell receptor beta chains below all came from one sample that was sequenced in a study of blood T cell repertoires in COVID-19. The assay was immunoSEQ multiplex PCR, and TCRdb's table has in-frame clones only and misses some. The table lists about 75,000 clones, about 88% of them singletons. The material sequenced was peripheral blood. These receptors came from a human donor in a cohort sampled during active COVID-19.

The chain is built from TRBV14 and TRBJ2-3; D uncertain. The CDR3 totals 11 residues. The V end was cut by 5 bases, the J end by 2 bases, with 2 bases between. CDR1 and CDR2 from the germline V gene are SGHDN and FVKESK. Here the CDR3 reads CASSYTDTQYF. Written as DNA, the CDR3 is TGTGCCAGCAGCTACACAGATACGCAGTATTTT.

The CDR3 bases are TGTGCCAGCAGCTTATACCGACTACCGGACGAAGCTTTCTTT. Protein: CASSLYRLPDEAFF. The rearrangement links TRBV5-4 to TRBJ1-1; D unresolved. The CDR3 runs to 14 residues. Trimming took 2 bases from V and 8 from J, leaving 16 bases between them. Germline V lookup: CDR1 SGHNT, CDR2 YYREEE (reference sequence).

The chain combines TRBV28 with TRBJ1-1; TRBD1 is a possible D gene (6 bases). Germline CDR1 reads MDHEN; CDR2 reads SYDVKM. The CDR3 totals 12 residues. V was trimmed by 2 bases and J by 11 bases, leaving 12 bases between them. The CDR3: CASSLARGGAFF. The DNA of the CDR3 is TGTGCCAGCAGTTTAGCGAGGGGGGGCGCTTTCTTT.

The rearrangement links TRBV3-1 (or the pseudogene TRBV3-2) to TRBJ2-4, with 7 nucleotides matching TRBD1. The CDR3 has 17 amino acids. The germline CDR1 and CDR2 sequences are LGHDT and YNNKEL (reference sequence). J was trimmed by 1 base and V by 2 bases; bases with no gene match: 8. The CDR3 nucleotides are TGTGCCAGCAGCCAATCGGGACAGATAATTGCCAAAAACATTCAGTACTTC. It codes for CASSQSGQIIAKNIQYF.

This clone was found once. The chain recombines TRBV28 with TRBJ1-5; D is undetermined. The CDR3 sequence is 13 residues long. V was cut by 2 bases and J by 10 bases, with 12 bases left in between. Germline V gene data show CDR1 as MDHEN and CDR2 as SYDVKM. The CDR3 sequence: CASSLEHRGPQHF. As DNA, the CDR3 is TGTGCCAGCAGTTTAGAGCATCGGGGACCCCAGCATTTT.

The chain combines TRBV7-9 with TRBJ2-7; 8 bases fit TRBD2. The CDR3 spans 15 residues. The germline CDR1 and CDR2 sequences are SEHNR and FQNEAQ (reference sequence). The V and J ends lost 0 bases and 5 bases, in that order; junction bases with no gene match: 6. Here the CDR3 reads CASSLAGLDQNEQYF. In nucleotides, the CDR3 is TGTGCCAGCAGCTTAGCGGGACTAGATCAAAACGAGCAGTACTTC. The entire variable domain, with the rest obtained from reference TRBV7-9 and TRBJ2-7, is as follows: DTGVSQNPRHKITKRGQNVTFRCDPISEHNRLYWYRQTLGQGPEFLTYFQNEAQLEKSRLLSDRFSAERPKGSFSTLEIQRTEQGDSAMYLCASSLAGLDQNEQYFGPGTRLTVT.

The chain uses TRBV5-4 and TRBJ2-3, with TRBD2 matching over 8 bases. This CDR3 has 15 amino acids. Germline lookup yields CDR1 SGHNT and CDR2 YYREEE (reference sequence). Trimming removed 3 bases from V and 5 bases from J; junction bases left unmatched: 8. The chain's CDR3 is CASSSRGGLGDTQYF. In DNA, the CDR3 is TGTGCCAGCAGCTCCCGGGGGGGCCTCGGAGATACGCAGTATTTT.

The V gene is TRBV7-2, the J gene TRBJ2-7, with 7 bases identical to TRBD1. Germline loops: CDR1 SGHTA, CDR2 FQGNSA. The V gene end was trimmed by 1 base and the J gene end by 1 base; junction bases not matched to a gene: 13. The CDR3 runs to 18 residues. The CDR3 region is CASSLEPTGQVTSYEQYF. The CDR3, as DNA: TGTGCCAGCAGCTTAGAACCTACAGGACAGGTGACTTCCTACGAGCAGTACTTC.

This chain joins TRBV6-1 and TRBJ2-1; 13 bases align to TRBD2. The CDR3 sequence is 20 residues long. Germline loops: CDR1 MNHNS, CDR2 SASEGT. Unmatched junction bases numbered 17, after V lost 3 bases and J lost 6 bases. CDR3 in DNA: TGTGCCAGCAGTGACGGGAGGGGACTAGCGGGACCAATCCCGAGCAATGAGCAGTTCTTC. It encodes CASSDGRGLAGPIPSNEQFF.

The rearrangement links TRBV4-1 to TRBJ2-7, with 8 positions matching TRBD1. Germline V gives CDR1 MGHRA, CDR2 YSYEKL. V lost 1 base to trimming and J lost 3 bases; unmatched junction nucleotides: 8. The CDR3 runs to 16 residues. In DNA form, the CDR3 reads TGCGCCAGCAGCCAAGTCCGGACAGGGCCCAACTACGAGCAGTACTTC. This gives the protein CASSQVRTGPNYEQYF.

The rearrangement links TRBV3-1 (or the pseudogene TRBV3-2) to TRBJ1-1, with D unclear. The CDR3 is made up of 13 amino acids. Germline V gene lookup returns CDR1 LGHDT and CDR2 YNNKEL (reference sequence). Trimming removed 1 base from V and 0 bases from J, with 3 bases in between. The CDR3 sequence: CASSQVMNTEAFF. DNA of the CDR3: TGTGCCAGCAGCCAAGTAATGAACACTGAAGCTTTCTTT.

This chain joins TRBV5-5 and TRBJ1-4; a weak D match, TRBD1 (6 bases). The germline gives CDR1 SGHKS, CDR2 YYEKEE (reference sequence). This CDR3 region has 13 residues. Trimming left V 4 bases short and J 7 bases short, with 11 bases between. The DNA of the CDR3 is TGTGCCAGCAGCAACCCAGGGGCTGAAAAACTGTTTTTT. Its translation: CASSNPGAEKLFF.

The chain carries TRBV28 and TRBJ2-3, with a possible D match to TRBD2 (6 bases). Germline loops: CDR1 MDHEN, CDR2 SYDVKM. The CDR3 is 16 residues long. The V gene lost 6 bases and the J gene lost 1 base, with 17 bases spanning the gap. The CDR3 DNA sequence: TGTGCCAGCAGCCCTCTTTGGCGGGACCGCACAGATACGCAGTATTTT. It yields the protein CASSPLWRDRTDTQYF.

The J gene is TRBJ1-5, the V gene TRBV28; 7 bases align to TRBD1. The CDR3 covers 14 residues. V shed 6 bases and J 2 bases; nucleotides not matched to a gene: 4. The germline V gene has CDR1 MDHEN and CDR2 SYDVKM. The CDR3 DNA reads TGTGCCAGCAGGGAGGGGGCCGGCAATCAGCCCCAGCATTTT. It codes for CASREGAGNQPQHF.

The chain joins TRBV2 to TRBJ2-2; 10 bases map to TRBD1. This CDR3 comprises 14 residues. V lost 9 bases and J lost 4; bases outside the gene matches: 5. Per germline, CDR1 SNHLY and CDR2 FYNNEI. The CDR3 region has the DNA TGTGCCAGTACCGGGACAGGGGTCACCGGGGAGCTGTTTTTT. Protein product: CASTGTGVTGELFF.

This sequence joins TRBV6-5 and TRBJ2-7; 8 bases are a match to TRBD1. The V segment lost 6 bases and the J segment 3 bases; nucleotides outside the gene matches: 10. CDR3 length: 15 amino acids. CDR1 is MNHEY and CDR2 is SVGAGI in the germline V gene. The CDR3 reads CASSRPGGAYYEQYF. Written as DNA, the CDR3 is TGTGCCAGCAGCCGCCCAGGGGGCGCCTACTACGAGCAGTACTTC.

The chain recombines TRBV7-2 with TRBJ2-1; D unclear. This CDR3 contains 11 residues. The germline V gene has CDR1 SGHTA and CDR2 FQGNSA. The germline V and J ends were trimmed by 3 bases and 9 bases, with 6 bases remaining between them. The DNA for the CDR3 is TGTGCCAGCAGCTTCAGGCTTGAGCAGTTCTTC. It translates to CASSFRLEQFF. The full variable domain, its missing parts supplied by reference TRBV7-2 and TRBJ2-1, is GAGVSQSPSNKVTEKGKDVELRCDPISGHTALYWYRQSLGQGLEFLIYFQGNSAPDKSGLPSDRFSAERTGGSVSTLTIQRTQQEDSAVYLCASSFRLEQFFGPGTRLTVL.

V gene TRBV7-9 combines with J gene TRBJ2-4; 7 bases align to TRBD1. Germline V gives CDR1 SEHNR, CDR2 FQNEAQ (reference sequence). This CDR3 contains 14 residues. The V and J ends lost 3 bases and 8 bases, in that order; junction bases with no gene match: 7. This CDR3 reads CASSFRQGADIQYF. For the CDR3, the DNA is TGTGCCAGCAGCTTCCGACAGGGTGCGGACATTCAGTACTTC.

As concerns this clone: Other DNA sequences in the sample encode the same CDR3. This chain joins TRBV5-1 and TRBJ1-4; D uncertain. Germline CDR1 is SGHRS and CDR2 is YFSETQ. Trimming took off 1 base at V and 2 bases at J, with 9 bases between the two ends. The CDR3 is made up of 15 amino acids. The CDR3 DNA reads TGCGCCAGCAGCTTGCAGGCCGCCACTAATGAAAAACTGTTTTTT. Translating gives CASSLQAATNEKLFF.

The chain carries TRBV3-1 (or the pseudogene TRBV3-2) and TRBJ2-3; maybe TRBD1 (5 bases). Germline assignment: CDR1 LGHDT and CDR2 YNNKEL (reference sequence). Trimming left V 3 bases short and J 4 bases short, with 8 bases between. The CDR3 loop spans 13 amino acids. In DNA, the CDR3 is TGTGCCAGCAGCCAGGGGCTGGCAGATACGCAGTATTTT. Encoded protein: CASSQGLADTQYF.

V is TRBV5-1 and J is TRBJ2-1; weak D call: TRBD2 (6 bases). This CDR3 comprises 12 residues. Germline lookup yields CDR1 SGHRS and CDR2 YFSETQ. V lost 0 bases and J lost 10, with 8 bases in between. In nucleotides, the CDR3 is TGCGCCAGCAGCTTGGCCGCGGGGGAGCAGTTCTTC. It encodes CASSLAAGEQFF.

The chain couples TRBV6-4 to TRBJ1-5; D is uncertain. CDR3 length: 14 amino acids. V lost 6 bases and J lost 3, with 12 bases in between. Germline lookup yields CDR1 MRHNA and CDR2 SNTAGT. CDR3 sequence reads: CASSRGRSNQPQHF. CDR3 DNA sequence: TGTGCCAGCAGCCGCGGGAGATCCAATCAGCCCCAGCATTTT.

The CDR3 loop is CASSEQGGFAEAFF. The CDR3, as DNA: TGCGCCAGCAGCGAACAGGGGGGTTTCGCTGAAGCTTTCTTT. The V call is TRBV5-1, the J call TRBJ1-1; 8 nucleotides line up with TRBD1. After removal of 4 bases from V and 6 bases from J, the junction contained 8 bases not matched to a gene. The germline CDR1 and CDR2 sequences are SGHRS and YFSETQ. This CDR3 has 14 residues.

The gene calls are TRBV28 and TRBJ2-4, with TRBD2 matching over 7 bases. Per germline, CDR1 MDHEN and CDR2 SYDVKM. Trimming at V came to 8 bases and at J to 2 bases, leaving 6 bases not matched to a gene. This CDR3 comprises 14 residues. For the CDR3, the DNA is TGTGCCAGCGGGAGGGCGATTTCCAAAAACATTCAGTACTTC. This translates into CASGRAISKNIQYF.

This rearrangement joins TRBV18 to TRBJ2-3; 8 bases match TRBD1. The germline gives CDR1 KGHSH, CDR2 LQKENI. CDR3 length equals 13 residues. V dropped 6 bases and J dropped 5; count of bases not matched to a gene: 4. As DNA, the CDR3 is TGTGCCAGCTCTCAGGGGGCAGGAGATACGCAGTATTTT. It is translated as CASSQGAGDTQYF.

This sequence joins TRBV4-2 and TRBJ1-2; D possibly corresponds to TRBD1 (6 bases). The V end was cut by 0 bases, the J end by 5 bases, with 13 bases between. The CDR3 contains 15 residues. Germline CDR1 LGHNA, CDR2 YNFKEQ. The CDR3 DNA reads as TGTGCCAGCAGCCAAGATACGACAGGAGCGTATGGCTACACCTTC. This gives the protein CASSQDTTGAYGYTF.

The CDR3 spells CASSPLASQETQYF. The CDR3 DNA reads TGTGCCAGCTCACCCCTAGCGTCCCAAGAGACCCAGTACTTC. V and J are TRBV18 and TRBJ2-5; D possibly corresponds to TRBD2 (6 bases). The CDR3 is 14 residues long. The germline gives CDR1 KGHSH, CDR2 LQKENI. V was cut by 3 bases and J by 1 base, with 9 bases left in between.